The 30 T cell receptor beta chains given below trace back to one sample, sequenced in a study of control samples from healthy donors and cancer patients. The data were produced by immunoSEQ multiplex PCR, yet TCRdb's version contains in-frame clones alone and is incomplete. The sample carries about 190,000 clones, about nine tenths recorded once. Material: blood. These receptor sequences come from a man aged 25-40 years in good health.

This clone was observed a single time. Here the CDR3 reads CASTTATGGKLFF. DNA of the CDR3: TGTGCCAGCACGACTGCTACTGGAGGAAAACTGTTTTTT. The rearrangement uses TRBV12-3 or TRBV12-4 and TRBJ1-4; D is unresolved. Trimming removed 7 bases at V and 10 bases at J, with 16 bases between. The CDR3 consists of 13 residues.

V and J are TRBV27 and TRBJ2-3; no clear D gene. V gave up 2 bases and J gave up 4 bases, with 13 bases separating them. Germline CDR1 reads MNHEY; CDR2 reads SMNVEV (reference sequence). The CDR3 is 15 amino acids. CDR3 region: CASSLNAGSPDTQYF. The CDR3 nucleotides read TGTGCCAGCAGTTTAAATGCAGGTAGTCCAGATACGCAGTATTTT.

The chain recombines TRBV27 with TRBJ1-4, with no clear D. This CDR3 comprises 15 residues. Between the trimmed V and J ends, which lost 4 bases and 5 bases, there was a span of 14 bases. Germline V CDR1 and CDR2: MNHEY, SMNVEV (reference sequence). The CDR3 loop is CASSSNYGPNEKLFF. In nucleotides, the CDR3 is TGTGCCAGCAGTTCTAACTACGGACCGAATGAAAAACTGTTTTTT. The full variable domain, its missing parts supplied by reference TRBV27 and TRBJ1-4, is EAQVTQNPRYLITVTGKKLTVTCSQNMNHEYMSWYRQDPGLGLRQIYYSMNVEVTDKGDVPEGYKVSRKEKRNFPLILESPSPNQTSLYFCASSSNYGPNEKLFFGSGTQLSVL.

The chain employs TRBV7-9 and TRBJ2-4; 8 bases are shared with TRBD1. This CDR3 contains 15 residues. CDR1 is SEHNR and CDR2 is FQNEAQ in the germline V gene (reference sequence). Germline trimming cut 5 bases from V and 4 bases from J; bases unmatched to any gene: 7. The CDR3 here is CASSGFRDRKNIQYF. CDR3 DNA sequence: TGTGCCAGCAGCGGATTCCGGGACAGGAAAAACATTCAGTACTTC. Based on the CDR3 plus reference TRBV7-9 and TRBJ2-4, the full variable domain is DTGVSQNPRHKITKRGQNVTFRCDPISEHNRLYWYRQTLGQGPEFLTYFQNEAQLEKSRLLSDRFSAERPKGSFSTLEIQRTEQGDSAMYLCASSGFRDRKNIQYFGAGTRLSVL.

This chain uses TRBV5-1 with TRBJ1-2; the D gene is possibly TRBD1 (5 bases). The CDR3 contains 13 residues. Trimming took off 1 base at V and 10 bases at J, with 14 bases between the two ends. Germline values: CDR1 SGHRS, CDR2 YFSETQ. CDR3 region: CASSLLAGRDYTF. CDR3 DNA sequence: TGCGCCAGCAGCTTGTTGGCAGGGCGAGACTACACCTTC. The full variable domain, its missing parts supplied by reference TRBV5-1 and TRBJ1-2, is KAGVTQTPRYLIKTRGQQVTLSCSPISGHRSVSWYQQTPGQGLQFLFEYFSETQRNKGNFPGRFSGRQFSNSRSEMNVSTLELGDSALYLCASSLLAGRDYTFGSGTRLTVV.

This clone was detected only a few times. The V and J genes are TRBV9 and TRBJ2-3, with D possibly being TRBD2 (5 bases). The CDR3 runs to 14 residues. Trimming left V 3 bases short and J 6 bases short, with 14 bases between. Per germline, CDR1 SGDLS and CDR2 YYNGEE. The CDR3 coding sequence is TGTGCCAGCAGCGGAGGACTGCCAACGGATACGCAGTATTTT. It is translated as CASSGGLPTDTQYF.

The genes are TRBV2 and TRBJ2-3; TRBD1 matches 9 bases. The CDR3 contains 15 residues. V lost 7 bases to trimming and J lost 0 bases; unmatched junction nucleotides: 5. Germline V gene sequence: CDR1 SNHLY, CDR2 FYNNEI. CDR3 residues: CASKSDRGSTDTQYF. CDR3 bases: TGTGCCAGCAAGTCGGACAGGGGCAGCACAGATACGCAGTATTTT. The variable domain in full, with the rest retrieved from reference TRBV2 and TRBJ2-3, is EPEVTQTPSHQVTQMGQEVILRCVPISNHLYFYWYRQILGQKVEFLVSFYNNEISEKSEIFDDQFSVERPDGSNFTLKIRSTKLEDSAMYFCASKSDRGSTDTQYFGPGTRLTVL.

The sample holds a few counts of this clone. V usage is TRBV3-1 (or the pseudogene TRBV3-2) and J usage is TRBJ1-1; TRBD1 agrees at 11 bases. This CDR3 contains 15 residues. The germline CDR1 and CDR2 sequences are LGHDT and YNNKEL (reference sequence). Trimming removed 2 bases from V and 10 bases from J; junction bases left unmatched: 9. The CDR3 is CASSQTGQGVLGAFF. The CDR3 DNA follows: TGTGCCAGCAGCCAAACGGGACAGGGGGTCCTCGGAGCTTTCTTT.

This chain uses TRBV13 with TRBJ2-7; the match to TRBD1 covers 12 bases. The ends lost 3 bases at V and 7 bases at J; junction bases unmatched: 4. Germline V gene sequence: CDR1 PRHDT, CDR2 FYEKMQ (reference sequence). The CDR3 extends over 14 amino acids. CDR3 sequence: CASSFRDRGREQYF. The CDR3 bases are TGTGCCAGCAGCTTCCGGGACAGGGGGCGGGAGCAGTACTTC.

V gene TRBV12-3 or TRBV12-4 combines with J gene TRBJ1-2; D is uncertain. The CDR3 is made up of 13 amino acids. V was pared by 7 bases and J by 2 bases, with 11 bases between. The CDR3: CASTMTMNYGYTF. Written as DNA, the CDR3 is TGTGCCAGCACCATGACAATGAACTATGGCTACACCTTC.

The chain uses TRBV11-2 and TRBJ2-3; D perhaps matches TRBD2 (6 bases). The length of the CDR3 is 15 residues. Germline loops: CDR1 SGHAT, CDR2 FQNNGV. The V gene lost 1 base and the J gene lost 6 bases, with 14 bases spanning the gap. CDR3 residues: CASSLAAGYYDTQYF. CDR3 sequence (DNA): TGTGCCAGCAGCTTAGCTGCGGGGTACTACGATACGCAGTATTTT.

This clone was seen a handful of times. The chain carries TRBV15 and TRBJ1-4; 7 bases are a match to TRBD1. CDR1 LNHNV and CDR2 YYDKDF come from the germline V gene (reference sequence). CDR3 length: 17 amino acids. V shed 1 base, J shed 3 bases, and the junction held 8 bases outside the gene matches. CDR3 loop: CATSRAGTVRANEKLFF. The CDR3, as DNA: TGTGCCACCAGCAGAGCCGGGACAGTCCGGGCTAATGAAAAACTGTTTTTT. Full variable domain (rest looked up from reference TRBV15 and TRBJ1-4): DAMVIQNPRYQVTQFGKPVTLSCSQTLNHNVMYWYQQKSSQAPKLLFHYYDKDFNNEADTPDNFQSRRPNTSFCFLDIRSPGLGDTAMYLCATSRAGTVRANEKLFFGSGTQLSVL.

The V and J genes are TRBV3-1 (or the pseudogene TRBV3-2) and TRBJ1-2, with 7 nucleotides matching TRBD1. Looked up from germline, CDR1 is LGHDT and CDR2 is YNNKEL (reference sequence). CDR3 length: 15 amino acids. The ends lost 2 bases at V and 7 bases at J; junction bases unmatched: 10. The CDR3 sequence: CASSQFPTGYAGYTF. CDR3 in DNA: TGTGCCAGCAGCCAATTTCCGACAGGGTATGCTGGCTACACCTTC.

Notes on this clone: This sample includes further DNA sequences coding for the same CDR3. This chain links TRBV19 with TRBJ1-2; D is ambiguous. CDR1 and CDR2 from the germline V gene are LNHDA and SQIVND (reference sequence). The CDR3 runs 12 residues. Trimming shortened V by 3 bases and J by 4 bases, and 6 bases separated the two germline ends. CDR3 protein: CASSIRSYGYTF. For the CDR3, the DNA is TGTGCCAGTAGTATCCGGAGCTATGGCTACACCTTC.

The genes are TRBV30 and TRBJ1-2; 7 bases are shared with TRBD1. The CDR3 has 13 amino acids. In germline, CDR1 is GTSNPN, CDR2 SVGIG (reference sequence). V gave up 2 bases and J gave up 6 bases; unmatched junction bases: 6. CDR3 region: CAWSRQGHDGYTF. The CDR3 DNA reads as TGTGCCTGGAGTAGACAGGGTCACGATGGCTACACCTTC.

This chain uses TRBV7-2 with TRBJ1-2; D is possibly TRBD1 (5 bases). The CDR3 is made up of 14 amino acids. From germline, CDR1 is SGHTA and CDR2 FQGNSA. Trimming shortened V by 1 base and J by 2 bases, and 8 bases separated the two germline ends. This chain's CDR3 is CASSLVTENYGYTF. For the CDR3, the DNA is TGTGCCAGCAGCTTAGTGACAGAGAACTATGGCTACACCTTC. Variable domain in full (rest from reference TRBV7-2 and TRBJ1-2): GAGVSQSPSNKVTEKGKDVELRCDPISGHTALYWYRQSLGQGLEFLIYFQGNSAPDKSGLPSDRFSAERTGGSVSTLTIQRTQQEDSAVYLCASSLVTENYGYTFGSGTRLTVV.

The V call is TRBV2, the J call TRBJ1-6; D remains unclear. The CDR3 sequence is 16 residues long. Trimming pared 6 bases from V and 5 bases from J, leaving 17 bases between. The germline V gene encodes CDR1 SNHLY and CDR2 FYNNEI. The CDR3 spells CASSPIPGNNNSPLHF. For the CDR3, the DNA is TGTGCCAGCAGCCCAATCCCGGGGAACAATAATTCACCCCTCCACTTT.

The chain links TRBV10-3 to TRBJ2-6, with D perhaps TRBD1 (5 bases). The CDR3 runs to 17 residues. Trimming stripped 6 bases from V and 1 base from J, with 16 bases between. The germline V gene encodes CDR1 ENHRY and CDR2 SYGVKD. This CDR3 reads CAISRVNSPSGANVLTF. CDR3 coding DNA: TGTGCCATCAGCAGGGTGAACAGTCCTTCTGGGGCCAACGTCCTGACTTTC.

The CDR3, as DNA: TGTGCCAGCAGTTACTTCGCCACAGATACGCAGTATTTT. It specifies CASSYFATDTQYF. This rearrangement joins TRBV6-5 to TRBJ2-3; no reliable D call. This CDR3 comprises 13 residues. Germline lookup yields CDR1 MNHEY and CDR2 SVGAGI. The V gene lost 1 base and the J gene lost 2 bases, with 4 bases spanning the gap.

The chain recombines TRBV30 with TRBJ1-2; 9 bases map to TRBD1. Germline CDR1 and CDR2: GTSNPN and SVGIG (reference sequence). V lost 4 bases to trimming and J lost 9 bases; unmatched junction nucleotides: 9. This CDR3 has 13 amino acids. The CDR3 loop reads CAWTLGQGRSYTF. CDR3 DNA: TGTGCCTGGACCCTGGGACAGGGAAGAAGCTACACCTTC. The full variable domain, its missing parts supplied by reference TRBV30 and TRBJ1-2, is SQTIHQWPATLVQPVGSPLSLECTVEGTSNPNLYWYRQAAGRGLQLLFYSVGIGQISSEVPQNLSASRPQDRQFILSSKKLLLSDSGFYLCAWTLGQGRSYTFGSGTRLTVV.

This chain connects TRBV6-5 to TRBJ1-2, with 9 bases lining up with TRBD1. The length of the CDR3 is 14 residues. Germline trimming cut 2 bases from V and 7 bases from J; bases unmatched to any gene: 5. Germline loops: CDR1 MNHEY, CDR2 SVGAGI. The CDR3 reads CASSYADRGSGYTF. The CDR3 nucleotides are TGTGCCAGCAGTTACGCGGACAGGGGATCTGGCTACACCTTC.

A single count supports this clone. The chain employs TRBV15 and TRBJ2-3; D gene unclear. The CDR3 is 13 amino acids. The germline CDR1 and CDR2 sequences are LNHNV and YYDKDF (reference sequence). Trimming left V 1 base short and J 2 bases short, with 4 bases between. The CDR3 spells CATSRGVTDTQYF. In nucleotides, the CDR3 is TGTGCCACCAGCAGAGGAGTCACAGATACGCAGTATTTT.

This clone showed up just once. The rearrangement joins TRBV27 to TRBJ2-3; no definite D call. CDR1 and CDR2 from the germline V gene are MNHEY and SMNVEV (reference sequence). Trimming shortened V by 5 bases and J by 5 bases, and 20 bases separated the two germline ends. This CDR3 contains 16 residues. The CDR3 protein is CASSNPSKDVRDTQYF. CDR3 nucleotides: TGTGCCAGCAGTAACCCCTCCAAGGACGTTAGAGATACGCAGTATTTT.

The chain employs TRBV11-3 and TRBJ1-1, with D maybe TRBD1 (5 bases). Trimming removed 3 bases at V and 0 bases at J, with 11 bases between. Germline V CDR1 and CDR2: SGHNT, YENEEA. The length of the CDR3 is 15 residues. In DNA, the CDR3 is TGTGCCAGCAGCTTGCTGGGGGGAATGAACACTGAAGCTTTCTTT. Translated, it gives CASSLLGGMNTEAFF.

V and J are TRBV12-3 or TRBV12-4 and TRBJ2-3, with D hard to call. This CDR3 contains 11 residues. Trimming shortened V by 6 bases and J by 4 bases, and 5 bases separated the two germline ends. CDR3 region: CASSLPDTQYF. DNA for the CDR3: TGTGCCAGCAGCCTCCCAGATACGCAGTATTTT.

This clone was observed once. The chain combines TRBV5-8 with TRBJ2-1; 7 positions agree with TRBD1. V dropped 0 bases and J dropped 10; count of bases not matched to a gene: 16. The germline V gene encodes CDR1 SGHTS and CDR2 YDEGEE. The CDR3 loop spans 17 amino acids. In nucleotides, the CDR3 is TGTGCCAGCAGCTTGGGTATCACAGGGGCGGCCCCGCTAGAGCAGTTCTTC. Translation: CASSLGITGAAPLEQFF.

V is TRBV10-3 and J is TRBJ2-2; 9 nucleotides line up with TRBD2. V trimming: 11 bases; J trimming: 0 bases; junction bases outside the gene matches: 1. The CDR3 covers 13 residues. Germline lookup yields CDR1 ENHRY and CDR2 SYGVKD. This CDR3 reads CAASGANTGELFF. The CDR3 DNA reads as TGTGCCGCTAGCGGGGCGAACACCGGGGAGCTGTTTTTT.

V gene TRBV9 combines with J gene TRBJ1-2; D unclear. Trimming left V 5 bases short and J 7 bases short, with 9 bases between. CDR1 SGDLS and CDR2 YYNGEE come from the germline V gene. CDR3 length equals 11 residues. CDR3 DNA sequence: TGTGCCAGCAGGGGTTCAGGTGGCTACACCTTC. It translates to CASRGSGGYTF.

The rearrangement links TRBV19 to TRBJ1-1; no clear D. CDR1 is LNHDA and CDR2 is SQIVND in the germline V gene (reference sequence). Trimming took 2 bases from V and 4 from J, leaving 14 bases between them. The CDR3 is 15 residues long. CDR3 loop: CASSILPHSGTEAFF. CDR3 DNA sequence: TGTGCCAGTAGTATACTTCCACATTCGGGCACTGAAGCTTTCTTT.

This clone was detected only once. CDR3 nucleotides: TGTGCCAGTAGTATCTGGGGGCAGGGGCAGCCCCAGCATTTT. Translating it yields CASSIWGQGQPQHF. V is TRBV19 and J is TRBJ1-5; perhaps TRBD1 as D (6 bases). Per germline, CDR1 LNHDA and CDR2 SQIVND (reference sequence). The CDR3 contains 14 residues. Deletions cut 3 bases from V and 7 bases from J, with 13 bases between. Looking up the rest from reference TRBV19 and TRBJ1-5 gives the full variable domain: DGGITQSPKYLFRKEGQNVTLSCEQNLNHDAMYWYRQDPGQGLRLIYYSQIVNDFQKGDIAEGYSVSREKKESFPLTVTSAQKNPTAFYLCASSIWGQGQPQHFGDGTRLSIL.